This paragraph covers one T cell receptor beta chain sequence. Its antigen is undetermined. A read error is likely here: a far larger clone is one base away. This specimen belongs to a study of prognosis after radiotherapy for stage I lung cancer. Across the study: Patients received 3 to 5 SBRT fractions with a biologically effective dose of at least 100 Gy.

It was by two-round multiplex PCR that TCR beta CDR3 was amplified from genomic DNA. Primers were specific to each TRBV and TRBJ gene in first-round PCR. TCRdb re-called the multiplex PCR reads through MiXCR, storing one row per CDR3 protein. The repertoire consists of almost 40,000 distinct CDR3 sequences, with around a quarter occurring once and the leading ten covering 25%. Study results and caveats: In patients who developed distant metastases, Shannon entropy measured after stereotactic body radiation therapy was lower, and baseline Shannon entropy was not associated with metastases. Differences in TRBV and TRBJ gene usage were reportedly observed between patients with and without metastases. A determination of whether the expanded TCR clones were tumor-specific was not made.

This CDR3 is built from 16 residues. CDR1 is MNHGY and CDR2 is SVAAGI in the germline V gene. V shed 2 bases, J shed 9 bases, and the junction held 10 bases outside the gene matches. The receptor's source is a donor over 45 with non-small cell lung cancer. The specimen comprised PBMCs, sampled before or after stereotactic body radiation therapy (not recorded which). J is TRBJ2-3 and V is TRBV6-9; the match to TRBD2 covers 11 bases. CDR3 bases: TGTGCCAGCAGTTATATGCTAGCGGGGGGTACGTCCACGCAGTATTTT. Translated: CASSYMLAGGTSTQYF.